Presented here are 20 T cell receptor beta chains from one specimen sequenced in a study of OX40 agonist ivuxolimab in advanced cancers. Only in-frame clones appear in the TCRdb table, and some are missing; sequencing was by immunoSEQ multiplex PCR. This sample yields about 79,000 clones, of which over 75% are seen a single time; over 3% belongs to the top ten. The starting material was CD4+ or CD8+ T cells sorted from blood, obtained in a trial of the OX40 agonist ivuxolimab. The origin of the receptors is an adult with an advanced solid tumor such as melanoma, head and neck, liver or kidney cancer.

The chain couples TRBV5-5 to TRBJ1-1; no reliable D call. The CDR3 is 13 residues long. The germline V gene encodes CDR1 SGHKS and CDR2 YYEKEE (reference sequence). V lost 5 bases and J 6 bases, leaving 14 bases between the germline ends. CDR3 sequence: CASRDGGYAEAFF. The CDR3 DNA reads TGTGCCAGCAGGGACGGAGGGTACGCTGAAGCTTTCTTT.

V usage is TRBV12-5 and J usage is TRBJ2-7; 9 nucleotides line up with TRBD2. CDR1 and CDR2 from the germline V gene are LGHNT and FRNRAP. Unmatched junction bases numbered 7, after V lost 3 bases and J lost 4 bases. The CDR3 spans 15 residues. CDR3 coding DNA: TGTGCTAGTGGTTTTAAGGTAGCGGGAGCTTACGAGCAGTACTTC. Its protein is CASGFKVAGAYEQYF.

The chain uses TRBV9 and TRBJ2-6; D not certain. The CDR3 is made up of 18 amino acids. Germline V gene data show CDR1 as SGDLS and CDR2 as YYNGEE. Trimming shortened V by 4 bases and J by 0 bases, and 17 bases separated the two germline ends. Here the CDR3 DNA reads TGTGCCAGCAGCTCCATCCCTCTCTCTCTCTCTGGGGCCAACGTCCTGACTTTC. Translated, it gives CASSSIPLSLSGANVLTF.

The CDR3 nucleotides are TGTGCCAGCAGCTTAGCTGGGCCGGATACGCAGTATTTT. Amino acids: CASSLAGPDTQYF. The chain recombines TRBV7-9 with TRBJ2-3; no firm D call. V was shortened by 0 bases and J by 6 bases, with 7 bases between the two germline ends. The CDR3 sequence is 13 residues long. Per the germline V gene, CDR1 is SEHNR and CDR2 is FQNEAQ (reference sequence).

The chain carries TRBV27 and TRBJ1-6, with TRBD1 matching over 7 bases. After removal of 6 bases from V and 10 bases from J, the junction contained 9 bases not matched to a gene. Germline loops: CDR1 MNHEY, CDR2 SMNVEV (reference sequence). This CDR3 comprises 14 residues. CDR3 DNA: TGTGCCAGCAGCAACGACAGGGTAGTCTCACCCCTCCACTTT. It codes for CASSNDRVVSPLHF.

There are a few counts of this clone. The chain links TRBV12-5 to TRBJ2-6; tentative D call: TRBD1 (5 bases). The germline V gene encodes CDR1 LGHNT and CDR2 FRNRAP. Trimming removed 0 bases from V and 0 bases from J, with 15 bases in between. This CDR3 comprises 19 residues. The CDR3 DNA reads TGTGCTAGTGGTTTGGTACGTCTGGACAAGAGCTCTGGGGCCAACGTCCTGACTTTC. Its protein product is CASGLVRLDKSSGANVLTF.

This chain links TRBV4-2 with TRBJ1-2, with 10 nucleotides matching TRBD1. This CDR3 region has 15 residues. V shed 1 base and J 4 bases; nucleotides not matched to a gene: 3. Per germline, CDR1 LGHNA and CDR2 YNFKEQ. CDR3 protein: CASSQGDRGSYGYTF. DNA for the CDR3: TGTGCCAGCAGCCAAGGGGACAGGGGATCCTATGGCTACACCTTC.

The gene calls are TRBV7-2 and TRBJ1-1; D might be TRBD1 (5 bases). The V gene's germline CDR1 is SGHTA and CDR2 FQGNSA. The CDR3 covers 15 residues. The V end lost 1 base, the J end lost 0 bases, and 9 bases lay between the germline ends. CDR3 amino acids: CASSLGGGMNTEAFF. For the CDR3, the DNA is TGTGCCAGCAGCTTAGGTGGGGGGATGAACACTGAAGCTTTCTTT.

The chain links TRBV11-2 to TRBJ2-4, with 7 positions matching TRBD1. Germline V gene data show CDR1 as SGHAT and CDR2 as FQNNGV. The CDR3 has 16 residues. V trimming: 1 base; J trimming: 6 bases; junction bases outside the gene matches: 9. CDR3: CASSLGDSLEGNIQYF. CDR3 DNA sequence: TGTGCCAGCAGCTTAGGGGACAGCCTAGAGGGAAACATTCAGTACTTC.

This rearrangement joins TRBV23-1 to TRBJ1-6; perhaps TRBD1 as D (5 bases). TRBV23-1 is placed among ORFs of uncertain function. The CDR3 is made up of 16 amino acids. V lost 9 bases, J lost 10 bases, and 25 bases lay in between. The chain's CDR3 is CARMGREGLSGSPLHF. The CDR3, as DNA: TGCGCCAGGATGGGCAGGGAAGGGTTGTCGGGGTCACCCCTCCACTTT.

This sequence joins TRBV9 and TRBJ2-3; no clear D gene. The germline V gene has CDR1 SGDLS and CDR2 YYNGEE. Trimming pared 0 bases from V and 5 bases from J, leaving 10 bases between. The CDR3 is 14 residues long. In nucleotides, the CDR3 is TGTGCCAGCAGCGTAGGGCAGGCCCTAGATACGCAGTATTTT. It encodes CASSVGQALDTQYF.

This chain uses TRBV27 with TRBJ2-7; 10 positions agree with TRBD2. This CDR3 has 13 residues. The germline V gene has CDR1 MNHEY and CDR2 SMNVEV (reference sequence). The junction had 4 bases not matched to a gene; V was cut back by 6 bases and J by 5 bases. The CDR3 reads CASRTLAGDEQYF. The CDR3 region has the DNA TGTGCCAGCAGAACTCTAGCGGGAGACGAGCAGTACTTC.

In this sample, this clone turned up a few times. The chain has TRBV9 and TRBJ2-7; 7 nucleotides line up with TRBD2. Trimming took 4 bases from V and 4 from J; bases not matched to a gene: 2. The CDR3 consists of 12 residues. Per germline, CDR1 SGDLS and CDR2 YYNGEE. The CDR3 loop reads CASSPGGYEQYF. DNA for the CDR3: TGTGCCAGCAGCCCCGGGGGGTACGAGCAGTACTTC. The whole variable domain, remainder taken from reference TRBV9 and TRBJ2-7, is DSGVTQTPKHLITATGQRVTLRCSPRSGDLSVYWYQQSLDQGLQFLIQYYNGEERAKGNILERFSAQQFPDLHSELNLSSLELGDSALYFCASSPGGYEQYFGPGTRLTVT.

The chain combines TRBV5-1 with TRBJ2-2; D may be TRBD1 (6 bases). V was clipped by 0 bases and J by 6 bases, with 12 bases between them. The CDR3 runs 15 residues. Per the germline V gene, CDR1 is SGHRS and CDR2 is YFSETQ. The CDR3 sequence: CASSLVDRLPGELFF. Written as DNA, the CDR3 is TGCGCCAGCAGCTTGGTCGACAGGCTCCCCGGGGAGCTGTTTTTT. The whole variable domain, remainder taken from reference TRBV5-1 and TRBJ2-2, is KAGVTQTPRYLIKTRGQQVTLSCSPISGHRSVSWYQQTPGQGLQFLFEYFSETQRNKGNFPGRFSGRQFSNSRSEMNVSTLELGDSALYLCASSLVDRLPGELFFGEGSRLTVL.

This rearrangement joins TRBV4-2 to TRBJ2-7, with 8 bases fitting TRBD2. V shed 0 bases and J 2 bases; nucleotides not matched to a gene: 6. The CDR3 runs to 16 residues. Germline loops: CDR1 LGHNA, CDR2 YNFKEQ. This chain's CDR3 is CASSQDQAGVAYEQYF. In DNA form, the CDR3 reads TGTGCCAGCAGCCAAGATCAAGCGGGAGTCGCCTACGAGCAGTACTTC.

This chain links TRBV18 with TRBJ2-7, with no clear D. CDR1 KGHSH and CDR2 LQKENI come from the germline V gene. Trimming stripped 6 bases from V and 2 bases from J, with 11 bases between. The CDR3 loop spans 13 amino acids. As DNA, the CDR3 is TGTGCCAGCTCGCTTCAGAGAGCCTACGAGCAGTACTTC. Protein product: CASSLQRAYEQYF.

The V gene is TRBV19, the J gene TRBJ2-2, with D possibly called TRBD1 or TRBD2 (5 bases each). V was pared by 1 base and J by 7 bases, with 13 bases between. Per germline, CDR1 LNHDA and CDR2 SQIVND (reference sequence). CDR3 size: 15 residues. The DNA of the CDR3 is TGTGCCAGTAGTATAGCCCTCGGGGCCCTCGGGGAGCTGTTTTTT. Its protein product is CASSIALGALGELFF.

This chain connects TRBV7-8 to TRBJ2-7; 11 bases agree with TRBD2. The CDR3 length is 16 residues. With 6 bases clipped from V and 2 bases from J, the junction kept 9 bases outside the gene matches. From germline, CDR1 is SGHVS and CDR2 FQNEAQ. The CDR3 spells CASSNSGTSGTYEQYF. The DNA of the CDR3 is TGTGCCAGCAGTAATAGTGGGACTAGCGGAACCTACGAGCAGTACTTC.

This clone was observed a single time. This chain uses TRBV6-1 with TRBJ2-5; weak D call: TRBD1 (5 bases). V was cut by 8 bases and J by 5 bases, with 18 bases left in between. Germline loops: CDR1 MNHNS, CDR2 SASEGT. CDR3 length: 14 residues. CDR3 nucleotides: TGTGCCAGCCAGGGCCCCGACCTTTGGGAGACCCAGTACTTC. This codes for CASQGPDLWETQYF.

The chain uses TRBV11-2 and TRBJ2-7; D is unclear. The end of the DNA fits TRBJ2-6 better, so the J call may be wrong. Germline loops: CDR1 SGHAT, CDR2 FQNNGV. CDR3 length: 10 amino acids. CDR3 DNA: TGTGCCAGCAGCGCGCGCGGACTGACTTTC. Residues: CASSARGLTF.